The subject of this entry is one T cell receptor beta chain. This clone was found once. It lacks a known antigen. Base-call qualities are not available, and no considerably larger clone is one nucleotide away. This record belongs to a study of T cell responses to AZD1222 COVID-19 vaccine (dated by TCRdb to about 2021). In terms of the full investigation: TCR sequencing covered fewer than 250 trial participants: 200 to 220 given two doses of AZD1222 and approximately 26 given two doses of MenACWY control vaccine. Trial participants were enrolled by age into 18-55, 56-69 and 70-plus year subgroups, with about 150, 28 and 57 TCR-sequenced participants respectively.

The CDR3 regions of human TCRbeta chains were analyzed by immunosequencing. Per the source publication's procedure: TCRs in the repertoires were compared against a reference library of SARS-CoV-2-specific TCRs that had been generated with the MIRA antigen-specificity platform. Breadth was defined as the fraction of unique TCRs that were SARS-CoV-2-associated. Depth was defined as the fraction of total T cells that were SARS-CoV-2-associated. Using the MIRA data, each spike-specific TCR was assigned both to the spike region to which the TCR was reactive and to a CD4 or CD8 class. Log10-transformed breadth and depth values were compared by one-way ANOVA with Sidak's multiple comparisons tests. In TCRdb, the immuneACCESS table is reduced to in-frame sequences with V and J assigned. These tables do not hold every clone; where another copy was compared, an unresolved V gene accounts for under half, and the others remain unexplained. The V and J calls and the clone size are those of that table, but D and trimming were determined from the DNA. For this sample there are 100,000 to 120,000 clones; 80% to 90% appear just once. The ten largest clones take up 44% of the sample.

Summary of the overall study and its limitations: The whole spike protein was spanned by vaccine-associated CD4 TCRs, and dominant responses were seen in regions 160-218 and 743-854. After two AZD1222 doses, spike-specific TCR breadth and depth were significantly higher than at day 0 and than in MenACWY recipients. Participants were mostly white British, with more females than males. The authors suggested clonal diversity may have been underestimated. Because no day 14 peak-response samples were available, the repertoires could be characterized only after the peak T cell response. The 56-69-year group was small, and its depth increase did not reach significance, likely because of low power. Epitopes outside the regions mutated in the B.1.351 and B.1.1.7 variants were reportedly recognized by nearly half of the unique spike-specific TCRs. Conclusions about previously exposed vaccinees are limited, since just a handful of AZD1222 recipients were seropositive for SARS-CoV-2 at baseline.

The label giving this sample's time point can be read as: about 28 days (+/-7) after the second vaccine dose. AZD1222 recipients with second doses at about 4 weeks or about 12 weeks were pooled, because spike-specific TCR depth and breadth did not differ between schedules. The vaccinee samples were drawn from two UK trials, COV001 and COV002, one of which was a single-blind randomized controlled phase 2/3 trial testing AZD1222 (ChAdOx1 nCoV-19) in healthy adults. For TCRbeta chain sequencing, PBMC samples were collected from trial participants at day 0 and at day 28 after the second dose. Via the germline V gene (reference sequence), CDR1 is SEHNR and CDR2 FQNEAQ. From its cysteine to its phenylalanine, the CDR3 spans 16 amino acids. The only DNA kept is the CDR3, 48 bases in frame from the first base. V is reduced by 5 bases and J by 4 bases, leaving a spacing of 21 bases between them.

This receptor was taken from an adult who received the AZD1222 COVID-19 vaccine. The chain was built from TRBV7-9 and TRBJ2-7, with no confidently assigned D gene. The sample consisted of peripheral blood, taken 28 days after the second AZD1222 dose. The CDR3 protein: CASSARVGNDRYEQYF. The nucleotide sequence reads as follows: TGTGCCAGCAGCGCCCGGGTGGGAAATGACCGATACGAGCAGTACTTC.